This T cell receptor beta chain was found in a study of cytomegalovirus exposure and HLA in healthy donors. Overall study findings and caveats: Earlier analysis yielded a pattern in which most TCR beta V segments were productive about 87% or about 30% of the time. It was approximately 150 TCR beta chains that were listed as cytomegalovirus-associated. A likely sequencing artifact accounted for one observed cluster of highly shared sequence variants.

On this clone: Its antigen is currently unknown.

Unmatched junction bases numbered 17, after V lost 0 bases and J lost 9 bases. CDR1 and CDR2 from the germline V gene are LNHNV and YYDKDF (reference sequence). CDR3 length equals 18 residues. The donors (healthy individuals) were bone marrow donors. The PCR had 60 Vbeta and 13 Jbeta primers. TCRdb's copy holds only in-frame clones and misses some; the assay was immunoSEQ multiplex PCR. The table has about 150,000 clones, 55% to 75% seen once. This receptor was obtained from a woman aged 60-70 years in good health and CMV-seropositive. This rearrangement joins TRBV15 to TRBJ2-1; 7 positions match TRBD2. Sequenced sample: PBMCs. CDR3 in amino acids: CATSRDLVGTGGAAEQFF. The CDR3 DNA reads as TGTGCCACCAGCAGAGATCTGGTGGGGACGGGAGGAGCTGCTGAGCAGTTCTTC.